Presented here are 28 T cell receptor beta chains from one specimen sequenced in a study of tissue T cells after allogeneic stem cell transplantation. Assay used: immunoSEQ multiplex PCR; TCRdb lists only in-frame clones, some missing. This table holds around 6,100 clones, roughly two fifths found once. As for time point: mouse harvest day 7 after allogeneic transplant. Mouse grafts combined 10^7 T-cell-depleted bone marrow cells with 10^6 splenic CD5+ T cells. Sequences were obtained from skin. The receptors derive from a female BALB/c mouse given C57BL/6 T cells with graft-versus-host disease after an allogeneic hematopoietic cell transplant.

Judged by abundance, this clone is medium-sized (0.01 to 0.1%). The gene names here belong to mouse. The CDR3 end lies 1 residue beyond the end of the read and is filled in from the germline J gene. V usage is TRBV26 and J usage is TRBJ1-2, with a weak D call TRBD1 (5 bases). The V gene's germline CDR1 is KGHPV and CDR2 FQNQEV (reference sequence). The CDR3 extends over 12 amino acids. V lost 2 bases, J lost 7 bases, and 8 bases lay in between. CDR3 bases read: TGTGCCAGCAGTCTGATGGGGGACGACTACACC. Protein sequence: CASSLMGDDYT. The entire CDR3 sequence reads CASSLMGDDYTF.

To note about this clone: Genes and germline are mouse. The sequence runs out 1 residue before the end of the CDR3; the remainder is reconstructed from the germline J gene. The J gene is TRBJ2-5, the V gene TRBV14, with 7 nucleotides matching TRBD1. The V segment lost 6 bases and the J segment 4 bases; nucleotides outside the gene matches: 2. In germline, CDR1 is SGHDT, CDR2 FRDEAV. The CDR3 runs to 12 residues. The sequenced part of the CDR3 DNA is TGTGCCAGCACCGACAGGGAAGACACCCAGTAC. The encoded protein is CASTDREDTQY. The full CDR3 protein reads CASTDREDTQYF.

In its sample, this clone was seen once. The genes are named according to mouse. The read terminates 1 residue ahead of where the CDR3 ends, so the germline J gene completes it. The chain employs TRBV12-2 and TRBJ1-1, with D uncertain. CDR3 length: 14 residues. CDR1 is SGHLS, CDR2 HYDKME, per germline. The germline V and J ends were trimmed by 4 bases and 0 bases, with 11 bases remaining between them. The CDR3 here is CASSLHSANTEVFF. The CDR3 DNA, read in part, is TGTGCCAGCTCCCTCCACAGTGCAAACACAGAAGTCTTC.

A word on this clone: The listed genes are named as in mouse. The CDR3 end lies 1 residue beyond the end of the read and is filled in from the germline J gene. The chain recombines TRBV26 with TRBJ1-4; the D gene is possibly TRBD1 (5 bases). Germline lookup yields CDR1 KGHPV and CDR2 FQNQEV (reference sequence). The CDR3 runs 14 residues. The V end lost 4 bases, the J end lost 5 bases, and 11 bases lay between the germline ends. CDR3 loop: CASSPPGQNERLFF. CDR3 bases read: TGTGCCAGCAGTCCACCTGGACAAAACGAAAGATTATTT.

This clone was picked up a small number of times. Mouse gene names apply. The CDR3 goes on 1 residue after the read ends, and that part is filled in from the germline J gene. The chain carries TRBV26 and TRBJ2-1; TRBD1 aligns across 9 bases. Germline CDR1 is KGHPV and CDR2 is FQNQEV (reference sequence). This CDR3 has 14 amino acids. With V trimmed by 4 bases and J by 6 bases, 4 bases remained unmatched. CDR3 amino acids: CASSPYRGPAEQFF. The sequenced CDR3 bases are TGTGCCAGCAGTCCTTACAGGGGGCCTGCTGAGCAGTTC.

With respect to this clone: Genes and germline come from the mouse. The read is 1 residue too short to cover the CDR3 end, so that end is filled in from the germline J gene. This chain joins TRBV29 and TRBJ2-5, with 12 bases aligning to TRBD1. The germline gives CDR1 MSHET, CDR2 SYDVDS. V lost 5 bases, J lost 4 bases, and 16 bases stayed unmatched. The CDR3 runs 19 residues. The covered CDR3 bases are TGTGCTAGCAGTCACTTCCGGGACAGGGGGCAGGGGTACGAAGACACCCAGTAC. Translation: CASSHFRDRGQGYEDTQY. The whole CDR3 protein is CASSHFRDRGQGYEDTQYF.

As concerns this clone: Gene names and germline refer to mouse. CDR3 DNA (partial): TGTGCCAGCAGTGATCGGGAAGAACAGTAC. Protein: CASSDREEQY. The entire CDR3 is CASSDREEQYF. The rearrangement links TRBV13-1 to TRBJ2-7; D gene unclear. From the germline J gene comes the end of the CDR3, since the read stops 1 residue before it. V was cut by 1 base and J by 7 bases, with 6 bases left in between. The CDR3 loop spans 11 amino acids. Germline V lookup: CDR1 NSHNY, CDR2 SYGAGN.

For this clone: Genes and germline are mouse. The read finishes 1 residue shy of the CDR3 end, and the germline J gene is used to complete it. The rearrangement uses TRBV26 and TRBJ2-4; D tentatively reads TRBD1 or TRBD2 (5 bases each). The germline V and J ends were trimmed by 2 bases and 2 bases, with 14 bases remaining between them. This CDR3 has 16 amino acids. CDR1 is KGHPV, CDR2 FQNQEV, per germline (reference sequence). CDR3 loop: CASSLGWRGLQNTLYF. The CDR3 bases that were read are TGTGCCAGCAGTCTGGGCTGGAGGGGCCTTCAAAACACCTTGTAC.

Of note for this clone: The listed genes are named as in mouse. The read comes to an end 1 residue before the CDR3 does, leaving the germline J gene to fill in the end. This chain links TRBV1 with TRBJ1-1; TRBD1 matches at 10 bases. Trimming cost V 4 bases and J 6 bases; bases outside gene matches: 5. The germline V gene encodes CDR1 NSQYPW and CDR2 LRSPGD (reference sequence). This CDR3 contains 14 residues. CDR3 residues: CTCSGRDRGSEVFF. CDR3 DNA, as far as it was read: TGCACCTGCAGTGGCCGGGACAGGGGATCAGAAGTCTTC.

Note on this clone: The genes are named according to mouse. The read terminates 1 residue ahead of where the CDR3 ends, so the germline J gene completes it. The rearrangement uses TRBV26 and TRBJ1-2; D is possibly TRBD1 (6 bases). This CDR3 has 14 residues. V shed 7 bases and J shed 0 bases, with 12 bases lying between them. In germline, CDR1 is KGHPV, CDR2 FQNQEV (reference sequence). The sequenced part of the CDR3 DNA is TGTGCCAGCACCTCGGGACAAGCAAACTCCGACTACACC. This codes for CASTSGQANSDYT. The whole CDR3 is CASTSGQANSDYTF.

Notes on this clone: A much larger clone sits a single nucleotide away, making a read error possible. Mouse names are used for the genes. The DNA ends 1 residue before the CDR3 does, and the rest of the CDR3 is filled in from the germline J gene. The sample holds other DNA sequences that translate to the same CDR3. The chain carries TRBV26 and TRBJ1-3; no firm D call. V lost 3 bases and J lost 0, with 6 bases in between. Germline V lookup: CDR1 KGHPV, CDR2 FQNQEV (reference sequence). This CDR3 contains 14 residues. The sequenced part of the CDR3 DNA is TGTGCCAGCAGTCTCGGGGTTTCTGGAAATACGCTCTAT. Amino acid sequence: CASSLGVSGNTLY. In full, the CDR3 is CASSLGVSGNTLYF.

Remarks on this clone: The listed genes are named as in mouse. The part of the CDR3 DNA that was read is TGTGCCAGCAGTCTGGGGAGGGTTGAACAGTAC. Its translation: CASSLGRVEQY. The CDR3 reads in full as CASSLGRVEQYF. The chain couples TRBV26 to TRBJ2-7; no clear D. Read data end 1 residue before the CDR3 end; the end is taken from the germline J gene. From germline, CDR1 is KGHPV and CDR2 FQNQEV (reference sequence). Trimming took 2 bases from V and 6 from J, leaving 8 bases between them. The CDR3 has 12 amino acids.

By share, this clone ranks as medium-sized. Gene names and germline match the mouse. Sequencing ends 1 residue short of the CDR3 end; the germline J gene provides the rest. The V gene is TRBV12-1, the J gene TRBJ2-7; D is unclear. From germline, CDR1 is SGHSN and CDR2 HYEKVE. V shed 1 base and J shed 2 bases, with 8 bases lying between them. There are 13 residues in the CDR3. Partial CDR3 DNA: TGTGCCAGCTCTCTAACATCTCCCTATGAACAGTAC. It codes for CASSLTSPYEQY. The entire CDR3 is CASSLTSPYEQYF.

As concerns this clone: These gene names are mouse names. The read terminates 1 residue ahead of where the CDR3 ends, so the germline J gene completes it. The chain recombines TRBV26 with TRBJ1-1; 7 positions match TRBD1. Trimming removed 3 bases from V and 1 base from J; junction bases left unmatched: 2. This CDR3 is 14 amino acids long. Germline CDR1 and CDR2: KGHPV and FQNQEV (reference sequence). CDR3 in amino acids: CASSLGTVNTEVFF. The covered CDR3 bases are TGTGCCAGCAGTCTCGGGACAGTAAACACAGAAGTCTTC.

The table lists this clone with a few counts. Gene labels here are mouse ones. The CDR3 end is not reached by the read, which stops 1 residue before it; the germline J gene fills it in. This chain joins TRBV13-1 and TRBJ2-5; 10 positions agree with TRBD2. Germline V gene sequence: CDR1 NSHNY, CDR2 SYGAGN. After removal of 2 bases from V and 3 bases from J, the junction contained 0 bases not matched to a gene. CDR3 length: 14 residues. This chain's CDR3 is CASSETGGQDTQYF. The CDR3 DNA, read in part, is TGTGCCAGCAGTGAGACTGGGGGGCAAGACACCCAGTAC.

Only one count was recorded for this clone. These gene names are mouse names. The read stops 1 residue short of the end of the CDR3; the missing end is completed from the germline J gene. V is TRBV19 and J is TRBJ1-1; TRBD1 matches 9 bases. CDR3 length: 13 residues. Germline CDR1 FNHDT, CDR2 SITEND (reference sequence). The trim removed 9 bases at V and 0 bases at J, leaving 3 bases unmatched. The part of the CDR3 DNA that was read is TGTGCCAAAGGACAGGGGCCAAACACAGAAGTCTTC. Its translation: CAKGQGPNTEVF. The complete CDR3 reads CAKGQGPNTEVFF. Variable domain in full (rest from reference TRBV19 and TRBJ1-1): GGIITQTPKFLIGQEGQKLTLKCQQNFNHDTMYWYRQDSGKGLRLIYYSITENDLQKGDLSEGYDASREKKSSFSLTVTSAQKNEMAVFLCAKGQGPNTEVFFGKGTRLTVV.

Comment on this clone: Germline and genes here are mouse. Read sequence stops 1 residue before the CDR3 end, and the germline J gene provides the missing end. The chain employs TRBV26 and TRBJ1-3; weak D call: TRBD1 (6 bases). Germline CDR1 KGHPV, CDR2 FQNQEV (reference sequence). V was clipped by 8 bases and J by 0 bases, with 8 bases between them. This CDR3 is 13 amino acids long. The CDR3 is CASGQNSGNTLYF. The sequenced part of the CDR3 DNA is TGTGCCAGCGGACAGAATTCTGGAAATACGCTCTAT.

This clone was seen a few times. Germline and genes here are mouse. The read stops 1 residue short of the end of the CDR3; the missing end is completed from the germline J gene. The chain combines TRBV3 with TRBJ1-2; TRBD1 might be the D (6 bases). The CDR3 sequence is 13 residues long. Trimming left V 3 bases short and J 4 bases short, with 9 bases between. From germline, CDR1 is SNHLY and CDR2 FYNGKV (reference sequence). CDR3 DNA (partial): TGTGCCAGCAGCTTTCAAGGGGGCTCCGACTACACC. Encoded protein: CASSFQGGSDYT. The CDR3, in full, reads CASSFQGGSDYTF.

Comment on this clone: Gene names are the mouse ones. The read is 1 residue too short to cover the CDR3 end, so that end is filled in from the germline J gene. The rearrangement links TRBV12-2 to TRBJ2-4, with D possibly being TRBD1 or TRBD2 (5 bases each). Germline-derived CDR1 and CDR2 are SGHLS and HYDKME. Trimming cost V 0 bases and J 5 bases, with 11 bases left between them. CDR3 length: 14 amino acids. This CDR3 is CASSLSGALNTLYF. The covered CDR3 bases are TGTGCCAGCTCTCTCTCCGGGGCCCTAAACACCTTGTAC. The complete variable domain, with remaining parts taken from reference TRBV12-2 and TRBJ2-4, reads NSGVVQSPRYIIKGKGERSILKCIPISGHLSVAWYQQTQGQELKFFIQHYDKMERDKGNLPSRFSVQQFDDYHSEMNMSALELEDSAVYFCASSLSGALNTLYFGAGTRLSVL.

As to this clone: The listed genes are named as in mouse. The CDR3: CASSLGSSNERLFF. CDR3 bases read: TGTGCCAGCAGCCTGGGAAGTTCCAACGAAAGATTATTT. The genes are TRBV26 and TRBJ1-4; D not certain. The sequenced fragment ends 1 residue before the CDR3 boundary, so the rest is inferred from the germline J gene. The germline V and J ends were trimmed by 6 bases and 1 base, with 9 bases remaining between them. Germline V gene sequence: CDR1 KGHPV, CDR2 FQNQEV (reference sequence). The CDR3 consists of 14 residues.

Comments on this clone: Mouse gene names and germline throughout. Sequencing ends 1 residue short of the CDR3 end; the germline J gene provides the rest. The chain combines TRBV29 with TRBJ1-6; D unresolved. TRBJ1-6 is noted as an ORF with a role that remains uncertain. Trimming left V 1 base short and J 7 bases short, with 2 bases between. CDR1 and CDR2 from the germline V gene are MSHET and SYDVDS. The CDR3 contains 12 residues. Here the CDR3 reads CASSLLNSPLYF. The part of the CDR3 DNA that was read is TGTGCTAGCAGTTTATTGAATTCGCCCCTCTAC.

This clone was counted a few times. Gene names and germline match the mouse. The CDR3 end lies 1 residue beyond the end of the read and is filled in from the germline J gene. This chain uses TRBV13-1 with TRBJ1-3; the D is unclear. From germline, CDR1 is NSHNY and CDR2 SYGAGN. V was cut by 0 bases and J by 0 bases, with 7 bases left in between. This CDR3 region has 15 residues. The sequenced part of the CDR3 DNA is TGTGCCAGCAGTGATGCACCAAATTCTGGAAATACGCTCTAT. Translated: CASSDAPNSGNTLY. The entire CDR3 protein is CASSDAPNSGNTLYF.

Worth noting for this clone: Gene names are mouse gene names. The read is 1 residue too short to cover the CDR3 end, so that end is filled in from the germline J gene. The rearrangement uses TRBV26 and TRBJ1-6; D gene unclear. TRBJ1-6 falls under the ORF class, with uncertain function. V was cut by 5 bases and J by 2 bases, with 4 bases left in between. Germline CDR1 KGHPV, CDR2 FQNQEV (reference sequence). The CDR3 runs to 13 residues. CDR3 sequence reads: CASSDTYNSPLYF. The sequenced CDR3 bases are TGTGCCAGCAGTGACACCTATAATTCGCCCCTCTAC.

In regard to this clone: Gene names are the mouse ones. The CDR3 sequence: CTCSAAVYEQYF. The sequenced part of the CDR3 DNA is TGCACCTGCAGTGCAGCGGTCTATGAACAGTAC. This chain connects TRBV1 to TRBJ2-7; D call uncertain. The read is 1 residue too short to cover the CDR3 end, so that end is filled in from the germline J gene. Trimming took 1 base from V and 3 from J, leaving 4 bases between them. Germline loops: CDR1 NSQYPW, CDR2 LRSPGD (reference sequence). This CDR3 contains 12 residues.

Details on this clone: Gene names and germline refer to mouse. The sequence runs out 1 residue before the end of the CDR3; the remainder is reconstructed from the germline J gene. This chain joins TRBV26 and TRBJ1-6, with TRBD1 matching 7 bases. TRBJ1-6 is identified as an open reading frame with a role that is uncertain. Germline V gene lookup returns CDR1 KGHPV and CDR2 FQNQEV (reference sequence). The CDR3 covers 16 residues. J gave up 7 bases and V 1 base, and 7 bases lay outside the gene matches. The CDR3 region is CASSLFEGAGNSPLYF. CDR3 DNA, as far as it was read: TGTGCCAGCAGTCTGTTTGAGGGGGCAGGGAATTCGCCCCTCTAC.

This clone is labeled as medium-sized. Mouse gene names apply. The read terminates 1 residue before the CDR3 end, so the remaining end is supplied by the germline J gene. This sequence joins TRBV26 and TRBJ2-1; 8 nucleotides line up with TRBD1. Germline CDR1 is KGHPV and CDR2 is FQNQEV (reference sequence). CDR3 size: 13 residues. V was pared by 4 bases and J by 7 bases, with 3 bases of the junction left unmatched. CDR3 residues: CASSRDRRAEQFF. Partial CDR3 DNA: TGTGCCAGCAGTCGGGACAGGCGGGCTGAGCAGTTC.

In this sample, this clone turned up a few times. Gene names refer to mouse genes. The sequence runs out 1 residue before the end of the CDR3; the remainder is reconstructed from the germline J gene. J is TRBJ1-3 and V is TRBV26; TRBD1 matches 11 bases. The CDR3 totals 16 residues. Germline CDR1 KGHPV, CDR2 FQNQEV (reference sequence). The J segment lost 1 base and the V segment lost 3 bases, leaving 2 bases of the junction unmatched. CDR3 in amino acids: CASSLWTGGSGNTLYF. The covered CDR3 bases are TGTGCCAGCAGTCTCTGGACAGGGGGCTCTGGAAATACGCTCTAT.

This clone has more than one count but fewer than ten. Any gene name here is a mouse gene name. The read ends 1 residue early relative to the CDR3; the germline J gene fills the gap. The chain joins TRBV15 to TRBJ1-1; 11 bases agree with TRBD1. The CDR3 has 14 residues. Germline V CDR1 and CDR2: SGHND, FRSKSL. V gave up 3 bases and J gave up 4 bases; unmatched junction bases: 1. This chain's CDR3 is CASSFGTGGTEVFF. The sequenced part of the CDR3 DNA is TGTGCCAGCAGTTTCGGGACAGGGGGCACAGAAGTCTTC.